This note documents a single T cell receptor beta chain sequence. The antigen remains undetermined. Treatment of the sample: roughly 10-day PBMC culture with coronavirus spike peptide pools or control peptides (ViraFEST assay). The CDR3 runs to 14 residues. Germline loops: CDR1 ENHRY, CDR2 SYGVKD. Deletions cut 7 bases from V and 0 bases from J, with 11 bases between. These data come from a study of vaccination and CD4 T cells after COVID-19. Once obtained from cultured CD4+ T cells, the DNA was sequenced using the Oncomine TCR Beta short-read assay. DNA came from CD4+ T cells after culture. TCRdb processed the PCR reads anew with MiXCR; each CDR3 protein has one entry. The sample comprises 20,000 or so distinct CDR3 sequences, roughly two thirds of which are singletons, and 7.6% rests with the top ten.

The sequence was collected from a human donor who had recovered from COVID-19. The chain links TRBV10-3 to TRBJ2-3; tentatively, D is TRBD1 (7 bases). Material for sequencing was CD4+ T cells from blood, cultured in vitro. The CDR3 sequence: CAITAGGSTDTQYF. In DNA form, the CDR3 reads TGTGCCATCACCGCAGGGGGGAGCACAGATACGCAGTATTTT.